This entry concerns a single T cell receptor beta chain. Its antigen is as yet unknown. The record originates from a study of cytomegalovirus exposure and HLA in healthy donors. Findings and caveats of the study: What was likely a sequencing artifact was a cluster of highly shared sequence variants. Testing in vitro showed a few CMV-associated chains specific for CMV antigens. The authors reported that TCR beta sequences could predict HLA-A and HLA-B alleles. These predictions were accurate for most subjects in the first cohort.

Donors in the study were healthy people who gave bone marrow. V was clipped by 1 base and J by 1 base, with 5 bases between them. Germline V gene sequence: CDR1 SGHRS, CDR2 YFSETQ. The CDR3 sequence is 13 residues long. The PCR ran on 60 Vbeta and 13 Jbeta primers. Assay: immunoSEQ multiplex PCR; the TCRdb copy retains only in-frame clones and omits some. Its clone listing holds roughly 57,000 clones. The source of this sequence is a woman aged 25 to 45 in good health and CMV-seropositive. The J gene is TRBJ1-1, the V gene TRBV5-1; D unresolved. Sequenced: PBMCs. The CDR3 loop is CASSLSRNTEAFF. Written as DNA, the CDR3 is TGCGCCAGCAGCTTGTCCCGGAACACTGAAGCTTTCTTT.